This section outlines one T cell receptor beta chain sequence together with its context. Its antigen is currently unknown. Germline loops: CDR1 SGHRS, CDR2 YFSETQ. This CDR3 is built from 17 residues. With 3 bases clipped from V and 3 bases from J, the junction kept 6 bases outside the gene matches. The individuals who served as donors were healthy Caucasians living in Russia, aged roughly 6 to 90. Researchers collected approximately 9.5 milliliters of peripheral blood from every single donor. The extraction recovered at least 5 micrograms of total RNA per sample. Combining a sample-barcoded 5' primer with a J-beta primer mix, a second PCR ran for about 7 to 11 cycles. From the 5' RACE reads, TCRdb called clonotypes with MiXCR, one entry per CDR3 protein. The top ten clones hold roughly 40% of a sample with around 750,000 distinct CDR3 sequences, 53% of them seen once. The data were taken from a study of blood T cells in healthy people across ages. Study-wide results and limits: Long-lived and aged donors differed, with more naive CD4+ cells and higher diversity in the long-lived.

The clonotype originates from a man older than 75 in good health. The genes are TRBV5-1 and TRBJ2-5; 15 bases are a match to TRBD2. Source material: blood. CDR3 sequence (DNA): TGCGCCAGCAGCTGGGGGACTAGCGGGAGGTACGAAGAGACCCAGTACTTC. Its translation is CASSWGTSGRYEETQYF.